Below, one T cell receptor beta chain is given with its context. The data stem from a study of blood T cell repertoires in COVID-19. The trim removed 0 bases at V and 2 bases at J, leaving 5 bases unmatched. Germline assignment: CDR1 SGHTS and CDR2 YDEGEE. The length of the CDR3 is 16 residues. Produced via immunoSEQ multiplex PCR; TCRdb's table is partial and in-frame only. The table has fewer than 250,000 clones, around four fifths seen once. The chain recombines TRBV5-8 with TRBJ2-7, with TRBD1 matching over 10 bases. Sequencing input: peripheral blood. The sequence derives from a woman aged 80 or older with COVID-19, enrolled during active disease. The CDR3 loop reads CASSLVGTGVPYEQYF. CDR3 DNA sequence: TGTGCCAGCAGCTTGGTGGGGACAGGGGTTCCCTACGAGCAGTACTTC.